Listed below are T cell receptor beta chains from one sample, sequenced in a study of T cells in Graves' hyperthyroidism and ophthalmopathy. One entry per CDR3 protein, called by TCRdb with MiXCR from the multiplex PCR reads. The sample holds approximately 610,000 distinct CDR3 sequences, roughly 15% seen once. Sequenced material: blood. The receptors were sampled from a woman aged 40 to 50 with Graves' ophthalmopathy. Both conserved end residues are part of each CDR3. Fields, in order: V gene, D gene, clone size, J gene, CDR3 protein, CDR3 DNA. D genes are given only for firm matches. Not all rows give a size; the values are once, few, many and, for expanded clones, a class.

TRBV6-1	NA	many	TRBJ1-2	CASSPPGGGYTF	TGTGCCAGCAGCCCCCCCGGGGGAGGCTACACCTTC
TRBV11-2	TRBD1	many	TRBJ2-5	CASSLGQGADKETQYF	TGTGCCAGCAGCTTAGGGCAGGGGGCCGATAAAGAGACCCAGTACTTC
TRBV14	TRBD1	NA	TRBJ1-1	CASSLGQGNGEAFF	TGTGCCAGCAGCCTCGGACAGGGGAACGGTGAAGCTTTCTTT
TRBV2	TRBD1	many	TRBJ1-1	CASSADREFEAFF	TGTGCCAGCAGTGCCGACAGGGAATTTGAAGCTTTCTTT
TRBV7-3	NA	many	TRBJ2-2	CASNLPMSGTGELFF	TGTGCCAGCAACCTTCCTATGAGCGGCACCGGGGAGCTGTTTTTT
TRBV24-1	TRBD1	many	TRBJ1-1	CATSCPDRGTEAFF	TGTGCCACCAGTTGTCCCGACAGGGGGACTGAAGCTTTCTTT
TRBV30	NA	few	TRBJ2-2	CAWNGGLRIETGELFF	TGTGCCTGGAACGGGGGCCTCCGAATCGAGACCGGGGAGCTGTTTTTT
TRBV10-3	NA	many	TRBJ1-1	CAAQGDMNTEAFF	TGTGCCGCCCAAGGGGACATGAACACTGAAGCTTTCTTT
TRBV6-2/TRBV6-3	NA	many	TRBJ2-5	CASGQGYQETQYF	TGTGCCAGCGGGCAGGGTTACCAAGAGACCCAGTACTTC
TRBV6-5	NA	few	TRBJ2-3	CASSYSIERTGSAQYF	TGTGCCAGCAGTTACTCGATCGAGCGAACGGGCTCTGCGCAGTATTTT
TRBV30	TRBD2	many	TRBJ2-7	CAWNILAGVSEQYF	TGTGCCTGGAACATACTAGCGGGAGTTTCCGAGCAGTACTTC
TRBV6-5	NA	many	TRBJ2-7	CASSYSGRDYEQYF	TGTGCCAGCAGTTACTCGGGAAGGGACTACGAGCAGTACTTC
TRBV6-2/TRBV6-3	NA	many	TRBJ1-1	CASSYATGYTEAFF	TGTGCCAGCAGTTACGCCACAGGGTACACTGAAGCTTTCTTT
TRBV6-1	TRBD1	many	TRBJ2-7	CASRAQGSSAEQYF	TGTGCCAGCAGGGCACAGGGGTCCAGCGCCGAGCAGTACTTC
TRBV27	NA	many	TRBJ2-4	CASSPNVELENIQYF	TGTGCCAGCAGTCCCAACGTTGAGTTGGAAAACATTCAGTACTTC
TRBV28	NA	many	TRBJ1-2	CASSLVSGAGYTF	TGTGCCAGCAGTTTGGTCTCAGGAGCGGGCTACACCTTC
TRBV28	TRBD2	NA	TRBJ2-5	CASSVRLAGEETQYF	TGTGCCAGCAGTGTTCGGCTAGCGGGAGAAGAGACCCAGTACTTC
TRBV27	TRBD1	many	TRBJ2-2	CASSSQGDTGELFF	TGTGCCAGCAGTTCACAGGGGGACACCGGGGAGCTGTTTTTT
TRBV3-1	NA	NA	TRBJ2-7	CASSPTRIYSYEQYF	TGTGCCAGCAGCCCGACCCGGATATACTCCTACGAGCAGTACTTC
TRBV29-1	NA	many	TRBJ2-7	CSVEDPNEQYF	TGCAGCGTTGAAGATCCCAACGAGCAGTACTTC
TRBV28	NA	many	TRBJ2-7	CASIQGGEQYF	TGTGCCAGCATTCAGGGCGGCGAGCAGTACTTC
TRBV11-1	NA	NA	TRBJ2-7	CASSFVASQSPTYEQYF	TGTGCCAGCAGCTTTGTTGCTAGTCAGTCTCCCACCTACGAGCAGTACTTC
TRBV11-2	NA	many	TRBJ2-5	CASSSTSLRGAETQYF	TGTGCCAGCAGCTCAACTTCACTAAGGGGGGCCGAGACCCAGTACTTC
TRBV15	TRBD1	many	TRBJ2-1	CATSRGQGNYNEQFF	TGTGCCACCAGCAGAGGACAGGGTAACTACAATGAGCAGTTCTTC
TRBV12-3/TRBV12-4	NA	few	TRBJ1-1	CASTGDTWNTEAFF	TGTGCCAGCACCGGGGACACCTGGAACACTGAAGCTTTCTTT
TRBV20-1	TRBD2	many	TRBJ2-1	CSARVAGGNEQFF	TGCAGTGCTAGGGTAGCGGGGGGGAATGAGCAGTTCTTC
TRBV5-8	NA	few	TRBJ1-1	CASSLEIGNAFF	TGTGCCAGCAGCTTGGAAATAGGGAACGCTTTCTTT
TRBV5-1	NA	few	TRBJ1-1	CASRWTAMNTEAFF	TGCGCCAGCAGATGGACAGCCATGAACACTGAAGCTTTCTTT
TRBV29-1	NA	many	TRBJ2-7	CSVSLGDSSYEQYF	TGCAGCGTTTCCCTGGGTGACAGCTCCTACGAGCAGTACTTC
TRBV19	TRBD2	few	TRBJ2-1	CASSRPGLAGGEQFF	TGTGCCAGTAGTCGGCCGGGACTAGCGGGAGGGGAGCAGTTCTTC
TRBV12-3/TRBV12-4	NA	many	TRBJ2-5	CASSLWTTEETQYF	TGTGCCAGCAGTTTATGGACTACGGAAGAGACCCAGTACTTC
TRBV6-1	NA	many	TRBJ2-5	CASSEVWDQETQYF	TGTGCCAGCAGTGAAGTGTGGGACCAAGAGACCCAGTACTTC
TRBV20-1	TRBD2	few	TRBJ2-7	CSARPQREGGEQYF	TGCAGTGCTAGACCCCAGCGGGAGGGCGGCGAGCAGTACTTC
TRBV2	NA	NA	TRBJ2-5	CASNLIREETQYF	TGTGCCAGCAACCTTATTAGGGAGGAGACCCAGTACTTC
TRBV6-5	TRBD1	many	TRBJ2-5	CASSTSGTGTQETQYF	TGTGCCAGCAGTACTTCCGGGACAGGGACCCAAGAGACCCAGTACTTC
TRBV6-1	NA	many	TRBJ1-1	CASREGPHTEAFF	TGTGCCAGCAGAGAGGGCCCCCACACTGAAGCTTTCTTT
TRBV2	NA	many	TRBJ2-7	CASTTGSHSYEQYF	TGTGCCAGCACAACAGGGTCCCACTCCTACGAGCAGTACTTC
TRBV6-2/TRBV6-3	NA	NA	TRBJ1-2	CASNPTGDYGYTF	TGTGCCAGCAATCCGACGGGGGACTATGGCTACACCTTC
TRBV7-3	NA	many	TRBJ2-5	CASSLLGRETQYF	TGTGCCAGCAGCCTGCTTGGTCGGGAGACCCAGTACTTC
TRBV3-1	NA	NA	TRBJ2-2	CASSPSPSGPTLNTGELFF	TGTGCCAGCAGCCCCTCCCCTTCCGGGCCCACTCTGAACACCGGGGAGCTGTTTTTT
TRBV6-5	NA	NA	TRBJ1-1	CASSYSNVGHWAFF	TGTGCCAGCAGTTACTCGAATGTTGGACACTGGGCTTTCTTT
TRBV20-1	NA	many	TRBJ1-1	CSARDGKGQAFF	TGCAGTGCTAGAGATGGGAAGGGACAAGCTTTCTTT
TRBV6-2/TRBV6-3	TRBD1	many	TRBJ1-6	CASSPDRESSSAPLHF	TGTGCCAGCAGTCCGGACAGGGAATCTAGTTCCGCACCCCTCCACTTT
TRBV6-5	TRBD1	many	TRBJ2-7	CASSYLQGTEQYF	TGTGCCAGCAGTTACCTACAGGGGACCGAGCAGTACTTC
TRBV3-1	NA	NA	TRBJ1-6	CASSQRTESPLHF	TGTGCCAGCAGCCAACGAACCGAGTCACCCCTCCACTTT
TRBV20-1	TRBD1	many	TRBJ1-1	CSARVEDRARTEAFF	TGCAGTGCTAGAGTTGAGGACAGGGCGAGGACTGAAGCTTTCTTT
TRBV19	NA	NA	TRBJ2-2	CASSIVAGELFF	TGTGCCAGTAGTATAGTGGCCGGGGAGCTGTTTTTT
TRBV28	NA	NA	TRBJ1-3	CASSFGGSSGNTIYF	TGTGCCAGCAGTTTTGGGGGATCCTCTGGAAACACCATATATTTT
TRBV7-9	NA	many	TRBJ2-7	CASSSALVYEQYF	TGTGCCAGCAGCTCTGCGTTAGTCTACGAGCAGTACTTC
TRBV12-3/TRBV12-4	TRBD1	many	TRBJ1-5	CASSLSTGTFNQPQHF	TGTGCCAGCAGTTTATCGACAGGGACGTTCAATCAGCCCCAGCATTTT
TRBV29-1	NA	many	TRBJ2-7	CSVENAGGEQYF	TGCAGCGTTGAGAACGCCGGGGGCGAGCAGTACTTC
TRBV6-1	TRBD1	many	TRBJ1-2	CASSAEGALYGYTF	TGTGCCAGCAGTGCGGAGGGGGCGTTATATGGCTACACCTTC